This entry is about one TCR beta chain. V shed 4 bases, J shed 0 bases, and the junction held 6 bases outside the gene matches. This CDR3 is built from 17 residues. The germline V gene encodes CDR1 MGHDK and CDR2 SYGVNS. This record comes from a study of cytomegalovirus exposure and HLA in healthy donors. PCR amplification relied on 60 Vbeta primers (plus 13 Jbeta primers). Per the original methods: The authors later counted about 80 million unique TCR beta chains, some 9.9 million of them shared. Sequencing was performed with immunoSEQ multiplex PCR; in TCRdb, only in-frame clones are kept and a portion is missing. V, J and clone size were drawn from that table, and D and trimming were deduced from the DNA. The top ten hold about 14% of the sample, which has 90,000 to 120,000 clones, approximately 79% seen once.

The sequence came from a woman between 35 and 50 years old in good health and CMV-seropositive. Input material: PBMCs. The chain combines TRBV25-1 with TRBJ2-3; 11 nucleotides align to TRBD2. This chain's CDR3 is CASSGSLAGESTDTQYF. The CDR3 DNA reads as TGTGCCAGCAGTGGTTCACTAGCGGGGGAAAGCACAGATACGCAGTATTTT. The full variable domain, in which reference TRBV25-1 and TRBJ2-3 provide the parts outside the CDR3, is EADIYQTPRYLVIGTGKKITLECSQTMGHDKMYWYQQDPGMELHLIHYSYGVNSTEKGDLSSESTVSRIRTEHFPLTLESARPSHTSQYLCASSGSLAGESTDTQYFGPGTRLTVL.